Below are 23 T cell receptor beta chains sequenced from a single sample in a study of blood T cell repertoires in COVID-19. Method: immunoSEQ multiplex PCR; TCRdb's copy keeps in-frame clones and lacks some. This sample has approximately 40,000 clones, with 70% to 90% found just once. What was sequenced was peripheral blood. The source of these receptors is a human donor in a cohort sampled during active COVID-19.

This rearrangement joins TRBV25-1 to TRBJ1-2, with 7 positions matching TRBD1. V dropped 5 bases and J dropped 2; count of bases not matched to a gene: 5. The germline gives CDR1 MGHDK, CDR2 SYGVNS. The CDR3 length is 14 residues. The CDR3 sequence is CASSPTGWNYGYTF. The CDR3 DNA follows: TGTGCCAGCAGTCCGACAGGGTGGAACTATGGCTACACCTTC.

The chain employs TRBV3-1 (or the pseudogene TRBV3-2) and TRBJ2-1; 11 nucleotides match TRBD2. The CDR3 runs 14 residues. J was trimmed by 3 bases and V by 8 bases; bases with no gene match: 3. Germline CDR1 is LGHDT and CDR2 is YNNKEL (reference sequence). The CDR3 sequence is CASGGTSGYNEQFF. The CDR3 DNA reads TGTGCCAGCGGCGGGACTAGCGGCTACAATGAGCAGTTCTTC.

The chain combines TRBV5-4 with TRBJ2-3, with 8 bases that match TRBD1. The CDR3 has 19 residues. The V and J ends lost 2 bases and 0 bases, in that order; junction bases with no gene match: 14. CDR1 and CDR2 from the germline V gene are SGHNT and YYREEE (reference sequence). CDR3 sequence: CASSFPPSGGTGSTDTQYF. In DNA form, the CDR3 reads TGTGCCAGCAGCTTCCCTCCCAGTGGTGGGACAGGTAGCACAGATACGCAGTATTTT.

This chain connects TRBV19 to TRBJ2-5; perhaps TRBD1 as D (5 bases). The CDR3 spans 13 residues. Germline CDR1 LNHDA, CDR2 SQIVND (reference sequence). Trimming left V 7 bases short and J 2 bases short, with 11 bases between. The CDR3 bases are TGTGCCAGTATCGACAGAGGTCAAGAGACCCAGTACTTC. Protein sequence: CASIDRGQETQYF.

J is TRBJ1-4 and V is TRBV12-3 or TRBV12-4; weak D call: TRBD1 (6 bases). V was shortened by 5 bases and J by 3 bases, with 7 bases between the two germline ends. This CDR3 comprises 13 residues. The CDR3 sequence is CASSQGPNEKLFF. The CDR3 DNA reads TGTGCCAGCAGTCAGGGGCCTAATGAAAAACTGTTTTTT.

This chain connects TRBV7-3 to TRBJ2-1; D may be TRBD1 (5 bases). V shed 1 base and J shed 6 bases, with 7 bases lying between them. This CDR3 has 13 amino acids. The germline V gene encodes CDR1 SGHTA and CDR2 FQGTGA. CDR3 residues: CASSLMGRNEQFF. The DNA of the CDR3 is TGTGCCAGCAGCTTAATGGGGCGCAATGAGCAGTTCTTC.

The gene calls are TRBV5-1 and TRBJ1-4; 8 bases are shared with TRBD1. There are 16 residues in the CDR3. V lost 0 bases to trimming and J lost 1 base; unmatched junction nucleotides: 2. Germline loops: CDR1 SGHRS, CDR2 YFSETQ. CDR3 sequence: CASSLEQGGTNEKLFF. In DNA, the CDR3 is TGCGCCAGCAGCTTGGAACAGGGGGGAACTAATGAAAAACTGTTTTTT.

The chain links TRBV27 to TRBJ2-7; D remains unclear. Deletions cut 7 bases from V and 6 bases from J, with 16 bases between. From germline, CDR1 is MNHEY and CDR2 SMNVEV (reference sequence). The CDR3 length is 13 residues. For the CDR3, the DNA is TGTGCCAGCACCCCGAGGCCCGGTCGCGAGCAGTACTTC. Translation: CASTPRPGREQYF.

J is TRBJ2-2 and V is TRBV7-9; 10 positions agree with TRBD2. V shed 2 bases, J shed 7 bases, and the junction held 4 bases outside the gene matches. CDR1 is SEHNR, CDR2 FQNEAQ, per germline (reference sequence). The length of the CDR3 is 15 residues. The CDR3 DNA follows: TGTGCCAGCAGCTTACTAGCGGGGGCGATCGGGGAGCTGTTTTTT. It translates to CASSLLAGAIGELFF.

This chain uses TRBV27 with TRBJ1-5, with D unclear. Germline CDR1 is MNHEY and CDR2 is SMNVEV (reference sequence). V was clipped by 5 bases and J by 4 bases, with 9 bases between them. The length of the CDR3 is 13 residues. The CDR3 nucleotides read TGTGCCAGCAGTATCCCCAGGAATCAGCCCCAGCATTTT. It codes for CASSIPRNQPQHF.

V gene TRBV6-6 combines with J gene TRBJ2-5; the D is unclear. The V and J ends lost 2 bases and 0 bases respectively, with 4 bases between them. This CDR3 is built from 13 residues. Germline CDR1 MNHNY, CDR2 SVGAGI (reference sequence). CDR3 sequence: CASSYDYQETQYF. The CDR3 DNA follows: TGTGCCAGCAGTTACGACTACCAAGAGACCCAGTACTTC.

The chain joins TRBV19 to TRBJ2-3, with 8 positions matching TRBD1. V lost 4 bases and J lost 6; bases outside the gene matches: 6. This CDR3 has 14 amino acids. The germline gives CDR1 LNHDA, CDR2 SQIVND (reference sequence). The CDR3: CASSKDREVDTQYF. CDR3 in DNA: TGTGCCAGTAGTAAGGACAGGGAAGTGGATACGCAGTATTTT. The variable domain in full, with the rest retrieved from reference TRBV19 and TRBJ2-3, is DGGITQSPKYLFRKEGQNVTLSCEQNLNHDAMYWYRQDPGQGLRLIYYSQIVNDFQKGDIAEGYSVSREKKESFPLTVTSAQKNPTAFYLCASSKDREVDTQYFGPGTRLTVL.

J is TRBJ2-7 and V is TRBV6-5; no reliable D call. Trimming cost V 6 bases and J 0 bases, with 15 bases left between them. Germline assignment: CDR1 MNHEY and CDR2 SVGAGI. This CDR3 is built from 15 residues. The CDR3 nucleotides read TGTGCCAGCAGCCTCCCTGACACAAGCTCCTACGAGCAGTACTTC. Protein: CASSLPDTSSYEQYF.

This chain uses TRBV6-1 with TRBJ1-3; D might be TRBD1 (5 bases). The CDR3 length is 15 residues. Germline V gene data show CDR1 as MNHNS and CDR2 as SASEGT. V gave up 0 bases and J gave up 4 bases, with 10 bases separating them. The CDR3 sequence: CASSEALQEGNTIYF. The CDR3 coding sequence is TGTGCCAGCAGTGAAGCTCTACAGGAGGGAAACACCATATATTTT.

This CDR3 reads CASSLDQGANEKLFF. CDR3 sequence (DNA): TGTGCCAGCAGCTTAGATCAGGGGGCTAATGAAAAACTGTTTTTT. The V call is TRBV7-9, the J call TRBJ1-4; 7 bases line up with TRBD1. V was pared by 1 base and J by 3 bases, with 2 bases of the junction left unmatched. The CDR3 length is 15 residues. CDR1 and CDR2 (germline): SEHNR, FQNEAQ (reference sequence).

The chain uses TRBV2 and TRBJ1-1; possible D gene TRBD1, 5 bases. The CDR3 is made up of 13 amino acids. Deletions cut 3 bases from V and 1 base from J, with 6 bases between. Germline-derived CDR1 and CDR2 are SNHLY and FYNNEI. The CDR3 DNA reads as TGTGCCAGCAGTGAGCAGGGGAACACTGAAGCTTTCTTT. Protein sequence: CASSEQGNTEAFF.

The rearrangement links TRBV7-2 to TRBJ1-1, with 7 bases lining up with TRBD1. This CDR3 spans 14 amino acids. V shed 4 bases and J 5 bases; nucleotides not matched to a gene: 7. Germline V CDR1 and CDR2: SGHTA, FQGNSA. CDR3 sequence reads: CASSSLNRGTEAFF. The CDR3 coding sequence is TGTGCCAGCAGCTCCCTCAACAGGGGTACTGAAGCTTTCTTT.

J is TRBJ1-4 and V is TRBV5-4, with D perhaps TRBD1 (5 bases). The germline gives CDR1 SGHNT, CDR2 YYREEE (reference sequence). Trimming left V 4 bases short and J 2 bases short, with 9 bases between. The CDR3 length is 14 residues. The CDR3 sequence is CASSTGLTNEKLFF. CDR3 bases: TGTGCCAGCAGCACGGGACTGACTAATGAAAAACTGTTTTTT.

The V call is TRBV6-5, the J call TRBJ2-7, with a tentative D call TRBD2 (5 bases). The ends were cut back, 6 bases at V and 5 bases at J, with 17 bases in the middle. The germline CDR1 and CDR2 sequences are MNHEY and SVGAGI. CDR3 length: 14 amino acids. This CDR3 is CASSSGGRSHEQYF. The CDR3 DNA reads TGTGCCAGCAGCTCCGGAGGTCGAAGCCACGAGCAGTACTTC.

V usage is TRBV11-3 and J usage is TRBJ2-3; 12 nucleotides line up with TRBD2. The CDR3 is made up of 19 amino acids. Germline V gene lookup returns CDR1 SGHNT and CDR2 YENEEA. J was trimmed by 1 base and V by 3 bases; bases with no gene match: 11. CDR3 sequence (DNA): TGTGCCAGCAGCTTGGGACCTGGACTAGCGGGGATCGGCACAGATACGCAGTATTTT. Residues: CASSLGPGLAGIGTDTQYF. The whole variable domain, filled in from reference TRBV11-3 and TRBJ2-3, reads EAGVVQSPRYKIIEKKQPVAFWCNPISGHNTLYWYLQNLGQGPELLIRYENEEAVDDSQLPKDRFSAERLKGVDSTLKIQPAELGDSAVYLCASSLGPGLAGIGTDTQYFGPGTRLTVL.

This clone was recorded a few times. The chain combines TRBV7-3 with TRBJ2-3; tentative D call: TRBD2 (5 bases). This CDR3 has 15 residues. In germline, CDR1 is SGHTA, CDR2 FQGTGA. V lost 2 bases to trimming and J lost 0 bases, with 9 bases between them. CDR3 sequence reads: CASSLAGHSTDTQYF. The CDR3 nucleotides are TGTGCCAGCAGCTTAGCGGGCCATAGCACAGATACGCAGTATTTT.

The CDR3 region is CASSRDRGQNGANVLTF. The CDR3 DNA sequence: TGTGCCAGCAGCCGGGACAGGGGGCAGAATGGGGCCAACGTCCTGACTTTC. The chain combines TRBV14 with TRBJ2-6; 12 bases line up with TRBD1. The CDR3 is 17 residues long. V shed 4 bases and J 3 bases; nucleotides not matched to a gene: 4. Germline V gives CDR1 SGHDN, CDR2 FVKESK.

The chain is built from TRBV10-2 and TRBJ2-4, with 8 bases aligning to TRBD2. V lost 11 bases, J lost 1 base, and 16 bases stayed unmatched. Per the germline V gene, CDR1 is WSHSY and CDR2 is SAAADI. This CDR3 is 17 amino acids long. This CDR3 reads CASNDRGGTNAKNIQYF. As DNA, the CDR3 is TGCGCCTCCAACGACCGGGGGGGAACTAATGCCAAAAACATTCAGTACTTC.